This TCR beta chain emerged from a study of CD8 T cells in ankylosing spondylitis. This clonotype was picked up a small number of times. Its target is not known. Findings of the study overall: The study identified a TCR beta motif of fewer than 10 highly homologous variants that appeared characteristic of ankylosing spondylitis blood.

TCRdb itself ran the 5' RACE reads through MiXCR, one entry per CDR3 protein. The table shows 700,000 to 850,000 distinct CDR3 sequences, with 12% occurring only once. Germline CDR1 reads SGHAT; CDR2 reads FQDESV (reference sequence). V was shortened by 3 bases and J by 4 bases, with 12 bases between the two germline ends. This CDR3 has 14 residues. The sample was blood, either unsorted or a sorted T cell fraction (not recorded which). The sequence came from a male donor with ankylosing spondylitis. J is TRBJ1-1 and V is TRBV11-1, with D unresolved. This CDR3 reads CASSLGRFGTEAFF. For the CDR3, the DNA is TGTGCCAGCAGCTTGGGGAGGTTCGGCACTGAAGCTTTCTTT. Supplemented by reference TRBV11-1 and TRBJ1-1, the full variable domain reads EAEVAQSPRYKITEKSQAVAFWCDPISGHATLYWYRQILGQGPELLVQFQDESVVDDSQLPKDRFSAERLKGVDSTLKIQPAELGDSAMYLCASSLGRFGTEAFFGQGTRLTVV.